These T cell receptor beta chains were read from a single sample in a study of blood T cell repertoires in COVID-19. TCRdb's copy holds only in-frame clones and misses some; the assay was immunoSEQ multiplex PCR. The repertoire holds over 200,000 clones, approximately 80% seen once, with approximately 2% in the top ten. What was sequenced was PBMCs or T cells enriched from blood (not recorded which). The source is a man in his 60s who had recovered from COVID-19. Each CDR3 is given with its conserved first and last residue. D genes are given only for firm matches. Rows may omit the clone size; those that give it use once, few, many or a size class.

clone_size	v_call	j_call	d_call	cdr3_nt	cdr3_aa
few	TRBV11-3	TRBJ2-2	TRBD2	TGTGCCAGCAGTCGGACTAGCGGAAACACCGGGGAGCTGTTTTTT	CASSRTSGNTGELFF
-	TRBV3-1/TRBV3-2	TRBJ2-1	-	TGTGCCAGCAGCCAAGGGACAGCTAAGCAGTTCTTC	CASSQGTAKQFF
once	TRBV9	TRBJ1-4	TRBD1	TGTGCCAGCAGCGCGACCGGGACAGGGAATGAAAAACTGTTTTTT	CASSATGTGNEKLFF
once	TRBV19	TRBJ1-2	TRBD1	TGTGCCAGTAGTTCCCGGACAGGGGGCGGTAACTATGGCTACACCTTC	CASSSRTGGGNYGYTF
-	TRBV18	TRBJ2-3	TRBD2	TGTGCCAGCTCACCATTGGATCTTAGCGGGGGCACAGATACGCAGTATTTT	CASSPLDLSGGTDTQYF
-	TRBV10-1	TRBJ1-5	-	TGCGCCAGCGGAGATAGCAATCAGCCCCAGCATTTT	CASGDSNQPQHF
-	TRBV7-8	TRBJ2-7	TRBD1	TGTGCCAGCAGGCTACGACAGGGTACGGGCTACGAGCAGTACTTC	CASRLRQGTGYEQYF
few	TRBV5-1	TRBJ2-7	TRBD1	TGCGCCAGCAGCTTGGGCGGGACAGGGGGGTTCGAGCAGTACTTC	CASSLGGTGGFEQYF
few	TRBV5-1	TRBJ1-1	TRBD1	TGCGCCAGCAGCTTGGGAGACAGGGGCAGGACTGAAGCTTTCTTT	CASSLGDRGRTEAFF
-	TRBV5-1	TRBJ1-2	TRBD1	TGCGCCAGCAGCTGGGGCCGGGACAGGGCCAACTATGGCTACACCTTC	CASSWGRDRANYGYTF
-	TRBV5-1	TRBJ1-4	TRBD1	TGCGCCAGCAGCTTGGTATTGACAGGGGGCGGTGAAAAACTGTTTTTT	CASSLVLTGGGEKLFF
-	TRBV21-1	TRBJ1-5	-	TGTGCCAGCAGCAAAGGGGGAGGGAGGGGTGGCAATCAGCCCCAGCATTTT	CASSKGGGRGGNQPQHF
few	TRBV4-1	TRBJ1-5	TRBD1	TGCGCCAGCAGCCAAGGATTTGACCGGGACAGGGGCAATCAGCCCCAGCATTTT	CASSQGFDRDRGNQPQHF
-	TRBV24-1	TRBJ2-5	TRBD2	TGTGCCACCAGTGACGGTACGCTAGCGGGGGGGAGAGAGACCCAGTACTTC	CATSDGTLAGGRETQYF
-	TRBV7-8	TRBJ2-5	TRBD1	TGTGCCAGCAGCTTAGTTGGACAGGGCCCGGAGACCCAGTACTTC	CASSLVGQGPETQYF
-	TRBV19	TRBJ2-6	-	TGTGCCAGTAGTATGGCGGTCTCTGGGGCCAACGTCCTGACTTTC	CASSMAVSGANVLTF
-	TRBV20-1	TRBJ2-5	TRBD2	TGCAGTGCTAGTTCCCCGACTAGCGGGGGGGCATCTGAGACCCAGTACTTC	CSASSPTSGGASETQYF
-	TRBV5-5	TRBJ1-4	-	TGTGCCAGCAGCTCGAATGGAGGGTCATTGGGGGAAAAACTGTTTTTT	CASSSNGGSLGEKLFF
-	TRBV7-2	TRBJ2-7	TRBD1	TGTGCCAGCAGCTCTCCCGGGACAGGTTCATCCTACGAGCAGTACTTC	CASSSPGTGSSYEQYF
-	TRBV15	TRBJ1-1	TRBD1	TGTGCCACCAGCAGAGATGGGACAGGGAGCCCTGAAGCTTTCTTT	CATSRDGTGSPEAFF
few	TRBV7-9	TRBJ1-4	TRBD1	TGTGCCAGCAGCCGAGGACAGGTTGAAAAACTGTTTTTT	CASSRGQVEKLFF
-	TRBV2	TRBJ1-2	TRBD1	TGTGCCAGCAGGGGACAGAACTATGGCTACACCTTC	CASRGQNYGYTF
-	TRBV19	TRBJ1-3	-	TGTGCCAGTAGTATTGCACAGGGCATTTCCGGAAACACCATATATTTT	CASSIAQGISGNTIYF
once	TRBV19	TRBJ1-1	-	TGTGCCAGTAGTACACAGGCGAACACTGAAGCTTTCTTT	CASSTQANTEAFF
-	TRBV29-1	TRBJ2-2	TRBD2	TGCAGCGTTGACCCGCGGGGGGGCCCCGGGTCGGCGCCAACCGGGGAGCTGTTTTTT	CSVDPRGGPGSAPTGELFF
many	TRBV20-1	TRBJ1-6	-	TGCAGTGCTAGTGGGGGGGACCATTCACCCCTCCACTTT	CSASGGDHSPLHF
once	TRBV5-6	TRBJ2-5	TRBD2	TGTGCCAGCAGCGGGCGACTAGCGGGCGGCCAAGAGACCCAGTACTTC	CASSGRLAGGQETQYF
-	TRBV5-1	TRBJ2-7	TRBD2	TGCGCCAGCAGCTTGGGACTAGCGGCCCCGGAGCAGTACTTC	CASSLGLAAPEQYF
-	TRBV3-1/TRBV3-2	TRBJ1-2	-	TGTGCCAGCAGCCAAGAAAATAAAACAGCACGACCAGCTAACTATGGCTACACCTTC	CASSQENKTARPANYGYTF
once	TRBV3-1/TRBV3-2	TRBJ2-5	-	TGTGCCAGCAGCCCTATCGGACGGGGAGAGACCCAGTACTTC	CASSPIGRGETQYF
few	TRBV15	TRBJ2-1	-	TGTGCCACCAGCAGAATGACCAGCGGAGAAGCGGGTGAGCAGTTCTTC	CATSRMTSGEAGEQFF
few	TRBV6-5	TRBJ1-2	-	TGTGCCAGCAGTCCATCAGGACAGAACTATGGCTACACCTTC	CASSPSGQNYGYTF
-	TRBV6-5	TRBJ1-4	TRBD1	TGTGCCAGCAGGCCTACAGGGGAACATGAAAAACTGTTTTTT	CASRPTGEHEKLFF
-	TRBV12-3/TRBV12-4	TRBJ1-1	-	TGTGCCAGCAGTAAGACAGCGAACACTGAAGCTTTCTTT	CASSKTANTEAFF
-	TRBV18	TRBJ2-5	TRBD1	TGTGCCAGCTCACCGAGGACAGGGGGCGAAGAGACCCAGTACTTC	CASSPRTGGEETQYF
-	TRBV27	TRBJ2-2	-	TGTGCCAGCAGTTTGCGGGGCCGGATAAACACCGGGGAGCTGTTTTTT	CASSLRGRINTGELFF
-	TRBV19	TRBJ1-5	-	TGTGCCAGTAGTAACCTGGACAGTCGGAGCAATCAGCCCCAGCATTTT	CASSNLDSRSNQPQHF
-	TRBV18	TRBJ1-5	-	TGTGCCAGCTCACCAGGGCAGGTGAGCAATCAGCCCCAGCATTTT	CASSPGQVSNQPQHF
-	TRBV7-2	TRBJ1-6	TRBD1	TGTGCCAGCAGCTTATCCGGGACAGGGGACTCACCCCTCCACTTT	CASSLSGTGDSPLHF
-	TRBV27	TRBJ2-7	TRBD1	TGTGCCAGCAGAATGGGACAGGGGGTTTCCGAGCAGTACTTC	CASRMGQGVSEQYF
-	TRBV7-2	TRBJ2-5	TRBD2	TGTGCCAGCAGCCCGGGACTAGCGTCGGAGACCCAGTACTTC	CASSPGLASETQYF
-	TRBV7-2	TRBJ1-5	TRBD1	TGTGCCAGCAGCCAATTTCGGACAGGGAGCAATCAGCCCCAGCATTTT	CASSQFRTGSNQPQHF
-	TRBV19	TRBJ1-1	TRBD1	TGTGCCAGTAGTAGTACCCCGGGACAGTCCAGATATCGTGCTTTCTTT	CASSSTPGQSRYRAFF
-	TRBV11-3	TRBJ2-1	TRBD1	TGTGCCAGCAGCCCAGGAGGGGGGACAGGGAGATACAATGAGCAGTTCTTC	CASSPGGGTGRYNEQFF
-	TRBV14	TRBJ1-6	-	TGTGCCAGCAGTTGGGCCCGTTATAATTCACCCCTCCACTTT	CASSWARYNSPLHF
few	TRBV11-3	TRBJ1-2	-	TGTGCCAGCAGCCCAGCGGGGCCCCGCGGCTATGGCTACACCTTC	CASSPAGPRGYGYTF
-	TRBV2	TRBJ2-2	-	TGTGCCAGCAGGGCCTCGGGTTTGGACACCGGGGAGCTGTTTTTT	CASRASGLDTGELFF
-	TRBV6-1	TRBJ1-5	-	TGTGCCAGCAGTGAAGAGGTCGCGGGGCCCCAGCATTTT	CASSEEVAGPQHF
-	TRBV5-1	TRBJ1-3	TRBD1	TGCGCCAGCAGCTTGGCGGGGACAGTTCAAAACACCATATATTTT	CASSLAGTVQNTIYF
-	TRBV4-3	TRBJ2-7	-	TGCGCCAGCAGCCAAGTGGGGAATAGCGTCGAGCAGTACTTC	CASSQVGNSVEQYF
-	TRBV5-1	TRBJ2-1	TRBD2	TGCGCCAGCAGCTTGGGGTCTAGCGGGGTGAATGAGCAGTTCTTC	CASSLGSSGVNEQFF
-	TRBV11-3	TRBJ2-7	TRBD2	TGTGCCAGCAGCCGAAATGTGGGGGGGAGGTACGAGCAGTACTTC	CASSRNVGGRYEQYF
few	TRBV4-1	TRBJ2-3	-	TGCGCCAGCAGCCTCGGCGAGGAGACAGATACGCAGTATTTT	CASSLGEETDTQYF
-	TRBV27	TRBJ2-7	TRBD1	TGTGCCAGCAGTCCCTGGACAGGGGGCTACGAGCAGTACTTC	CASSPWTGGYEQYF
-	TRBV3-1/TRBV3-2	TRBJ1-1	-	TGTGCCAGCAGCCCCCGCGGGCGGACAGAGAACACTGAAGCTTTCTTT	CASSPRGRTENTEAFF
-	TRBV19	TRBJ2-5	TRBD1	TGTGCCAGTAGTATAGATCCGGGACAGAACCAAGAGACCCAGTACTTC	CASSIDPGQNQETQYF
-	TRBV2	TRBJ2-3	TRBD2	TGTGCCAGCAGCCCTACGGGACTAGGAATAGATACGCAGTATTTT	CASSPTGLGIDTQYF
-	TRBV7-9	TRBJ1-4	TRBD1	TGTGCCAGCAGCTTAGGAGGGACAGGGGGTGAAAAACTGTTTTTT	CASSLGGTGGEKLFF